These 17 T cell receptor beta chains were all obtained from the same sample, sequenced in a study of blood T cells in healthy people across ages. The use of a sample-barcoded 5' primer and a J-beta primer mix characterized a second PCR of 7 to 11 cycles. Via MiXCR, TCRdb re-called the 5' RACE reads, giving one row per CDR3 protein. The table includes over 600,000 distinct CDR3 sequences, 46% detected once. Input material: blood. Source of these receptors: an elderly man in good health.

The rearrangement links TRBV20-1 to TRBJ2-1; D possibly corresponds to TRBD2 (6 bases). Germline V CDR1 and CDR2: DFQATT, SNEGSKA (reference sequence). Trimming removed 4 bases from V and 5 bases from J, with 15 bases in between. This CDR3 has 14 amino acids. CDR3 region: CSAKFHGGNNEQFF. The CDR3, as DNA: TGCAGTGCTAAGTTTCATGGGGGGAACAATGAGCAGTTCTTC.

The chain combines TRBV5-1 with TRBJ2-3; the D gene is possibly TRBD1 (6 bases). V lost 0 bases, J lost 4 bases, and 12 bases lay in between. This CDR3 comprises 15 residues. From germline, CDR1 is SGHRS and CDR2 YFSETQ. The CDR3 bases are TGCGCCAGCAGCTTGGGGACAGCGGCGTCAGATACGCAGTATTTT. Translated, it gives CASSLGTAASDTQYF.

This chain links TRBV20-1 with TRBJ2-3; D gene uncertain. The germline gives CDR1 DFQATT, CDR2 SNEGSKA (reference sequence). The ends were cut back, 3 bases at V and 8 bases at J, with 9 bases in the middle. The CDR3 has 11 amino acids. CDR3 sequence: CSASPGSTQYF. As DNA, the CDR3 is TGCAGTGCTAGTCCTGGCTCTACGCAGTATTTT.

On this clonotype: This sequence may be a read error, since a much larger clone differs from it by one base. CDR3 loop: CSARGLARSDTGELFF. As DNA, the CDR3 is TGCAGTGCTAGAGGCTTAGCGAGGAGTGACACCGGGGAGCTGTTTTTT. The chain couples TRBV20-1 to TRBJ2-2; a possible D gene is TRBD2 (5 bases). CDR3 size: 16 residues. V shed 1 base and J shed 3 bases, with 15 bases lying between them. Germline CDR1 and CDR2: DFQATT and SNEGSKA (reference sequence).

The V call is TRBV29-1, the J call TRBJ2-5; no reliable D call. CDR3 length: 12 residues. Trimming removed 6 bases at V and 0 bases at J, with 8 bases between. Germline loops: CDR1 SQVTM, CDR2 ANQGSEA. CDR3 nucleotides: TGCAGCGTCTTTAGGTACCAAGAGACCCAGTACTTC. Translation: CSVFRYQETQYF.

There are many counts of this clonotype. The rearrangement links TRBV20-1 to TRBJ2-1; 7 nucleotides agree with TRBD1. CDR1 and CDR2 from the germline V gene are DFQATT and SNEGSKA (reference sequence). V gave up 6 bases and J gave up 4 bases; unmatched junction bases: 6. The length of the CDR3 is 13 residues. CDR3 amino acids: CSATGQMYNEQFF. CDR3 nucleotide sequence: TGCAGTGCGACGGGACAGATGTACAATGAGCAGTTCTTC.

At least ten counts were recorded for this clonotype. CDR3 in DNA: TGTGCCAGCAGTTTAGTAGGGTTCGGCAATGAGCAGTTCTTC. Its protein is CASSLVGFGNEQFF. The rearrangement uses TRBV12-3 or TRBV12-4 and TRBJ2-1; no reliable D call. The CDR3 contains 14 residues. The V gene lost 1 base and the J gene lost 6 bases, with 10 bases spanning the gap.

This chain uses TRBV20-1 with TRBJ1-2, with unresolved D. Germline V lookup: CDR1 DFQATT, CDR2 SNEGSKA (reference sequence). The CDR3 sequence is 15 residues long. Trimming shortened V by 5 bases and J by 3 bases, and 19 bases separated the two germline ends. The CDR3 nucleotides read TGCAGTGCTCATGCAGGATCTCTCACGGACTATGGCTACACCTTC. Amino acids: CSAHAGSLTDYGYTF.

The genes are TRBV6-5 and TRBJ2-5; D tentatively reads TRBD1 or TRBD2 (6 bases each). The germline V gene has CDR1 MNHEY and CDR2 SVGAGI. V lost 8 bases and J 4 bases, leaving 17 bases between the germline ends. CDR3 length: 14 amino acids. In DNA form, the CDR3 reads TGTGCCAGCCGAGGGGGGCTGAGAACAGAGACCCAGTACTTC. It encodes CASRGGLRTETQYF.

This chain connects TRBV28 to TRBJ2-2, with unresolved D. Germline values: CDR1 MDHEN, CDR2 SYDVKM. This CDR3 contains 13 residues. The germline V and J ends were trimmed by 8 bases and 0 bases, with 7 bases remaining between them. CDR3 sequence reads: CASPNPNTGELFF. CDR3 nucleotides: TGTGCCAGCCCTAACCCGAACACCGGGGAGCTGTTTTTT.

V is TRBV7-2 and J is TRBJ2-5; 14 bases match TRBD2. The CDR3 runs 19 residues. V dropped 1 base and J dropped 5; count of bases not matched to a gene: 12. CDR1 SGHTA and CDR2 FQGNSA come from the germline V gene. CDR3 sequence: CASSLVGTSGSLTAETQYF. In nucleotides, the CDR3 is TGTGCCAGCAGCTTAGTCGGGACTAGCGGGAGCTTGACGGCTGAGACCCAGTACTTC.

This clonotype was counted a few times. This sequence joins TRBV20-1 and TRBJ2-1; no clear D gene. The germline V gene has CDR1 DFQATT and CDR2 SNEGSKA (reference sequence). The CDR3 is made up of 14 amino acids. V was cut by 3 bases and J by 0 bases, with 9 bases left in between. The CDR3 spells CSASSGFSYNEQFF. The CDR3 bases are TGCAGTGCTAGTAGTGGTTTCTCCTACAATGAGCAGTTCTTC.

This clonotype was detected many times. The gene calls are TRBV5-1 and TRBJ2-2; possibly TRBD1 for D (5 bases). The germline V and J ends were trimmed by 0 bases and 0 bases, with 6 bases remaining between them. CDR3 length: 15 residues. CDR1 and CDR2 (germline): SGHRS, YFSETQ. The CDR3 region has the DNA TGCGCCAGCAGCTTGGCAGGGACGAACACCGGGGAGCTGTTTTTT. It is translated as CASSLAGTNTGELFF. Complete variable domain (other parts from reference TRBV5-1 and TRBJ2-2): KAGVTQTPRYLIKTRGQQVTLSCSPISGHRSVSWYQQTPGQGLQFLFEYFSETQRNKGNFPGRFSGRQFSNSRSEMNVSTLELGDSALYLCASSLAGTNTGELFFGEGSRLTVL.

V gene TRBV4-3 combines with J gene TRBJ1-2; TRBD1 agrees at 8 bases. The junction had 12 bases not matched to a gene; V was cut back by 0 bases and J by 6 bases. The CDR3 is made up of 17 amino acids. Germline V CDR1 and CDR2: LGHNA, YSLEER. This CDR3 reads CASSQDLLDRVGDGYTF. Written as DNA, the CDR3 is TGCGCCAGCAGCCAAGACCTACTGGACAGGGTTGGGGATGGCTACACCTTC.

The chain combines TRBV12-3 or TRBV12-4 with TRBJ1-2; D is unclear. The CDR3 has 15 amino acids. V lost 3 bases and J lost 4, with 15 bases in between. This chain's CDR3 is CASSFGPEVGYGYTF. In DNA form, the CDR3 reads TGTGCCAGCAGTTTCGGTCCCGAGGTTGGCTATGGCTACACCTTC.

In its sample, this clonotype was seen a few times. This rearrangement joins TRBV6-1 to TRBJ2-1; 7 bases map to TRBD1. Germline CDR1 and CDR2: MNHNS and SASEGT. The CDR3 sequence is 14 residues long. Unmatched junction bases numbered 3, after V lost 0 bases and J lost 7 bases. The CDR3 bases are TGTGCCAGCAGTGAAGCGGGCAGGGGGAATGAGCAGTTCTTC. Translated, it gives CASSEAGRGNEQFF.

The table lists this clonotype with many counts. V and J are TRBV30 and TRBJ2-7; 7 nucleotides agree with TRBD1. The ends lost 0 bases at V and 2 bases at J; junction bases unmatched: 7. There are 15 residues in the CDR3. Looked up from germline, CDR1 is GTSNPN and CDR2 is SVGIG (reference sequence). The CDR3 protein is CAWSVKGASAYEQYF. In nucleotides, the CDR3 is TGTGCCTGGAGTGTAAAGGGGGCGTCTGCCTACGAGCAGTACTTC.